This TCR beta chain was identified during a study of cytomegalovirus exposure and HLA in healthy donors. Background on the study: One earlier analysis, a look at about 179 million T cells, found more than 100 million unique TCR beta sequences. HLA-typed donors were the source of approximately 85 million unique TCRs held in an early data release. Points from the study as a whole: Analysis was performed later, and it showed HLA-associated TCR beta chains to be more clonally expanded than equally common others. Some highly shared sequence variants likely arose as a pipeline artifact.

This clone was seen only a few times. What it binds is unknown. 60 Vbeta and 13 Jbeta primers were used in PCR. Clones were sequenced by immunoSEQ multiplex PCR, and TCRdb holds only the in-frame ones, with some missing. Of tens of thousands of clones listed, approximately 78% are singletons. The CDR3 spans 18 residues. V shed 5 bases, J shed 4 bases, and the junction held 12 bases outside the gene matches. In germline, CDR1 is MNHEY, CDR2 SMNVEV (reference sequence). The source is a female donor in good health and CMV-seronegative. The chain employs TRBV27 and TRBJ1-6, with 9 nucleotides matching TRBD1. The sample taken for sequencing was PBMCs. The CDR3 DNA follows: TGTGCCAGCAGTCCAGACAGGGGGGGTACCTTTTATAATTCACCCCTCCACTTT. Translated, it gives CASSPDRGGTFYNSPLHF.